What follows are 9 T cell receptor beta chains derived from one specimen sequenced in a study of blood T cell repertoires in COVID-19. The assay was immunoSEQ multiplex PCR, and TCRdb's table has in-frame clones only and misses some. Of 25,000 to 35,000 clones in the sample, 85% were seen once. Specimen: peripheral blood. These receptors were obtained from a human donor in a cohort sampled during active COVID-19.

The genes are TRBV18 and TRBJ2-5; D remains ambiguous. The CDR3 is made up of 12 amino acids. CDR1 KGHSH and CDR2 LQKENI come from the germline V gene. Trimming removed 2 bases from V and 5 bases from J, with 6 bases in between. CDR3 DNA: TGTGCCAGCTCACCAGCTCGGGAGACCCAGTACTTC. Protein: CASSPARETQYF.

This clone was seen a single time. The chain joins TRBV28 to TRBJ1-2; 10 bases are a match to TRBD1. Germline lookup yields CDR1 MDHEN and CDR2 SYDVKM. The J segment lost 2 bases and the V segment lost 2 bases, leaving 5 bases of the junction unmatched. This CDR3 has 16 amino acids. The CDR3 coding sequence is TGTGCCAGCAGTTTAATTGAGACAGGGGGCAACTATGGCTACACCTTC. The encoded protein is CASSLIETGGNYGYTF.

V is TRBV10-3 and J is TRBJ2-5; 14 bases align to TRBD2. The CDR3 has 15 residues. The germline V gene encodes CDR1 ENHRY and CDR2 SYGVKD. Trimming removed 6 bases from V and 4 bases from J; junction bases left unmatched: 4. CDR3 loop: CAISGLAGGGETQYF. CDR3 bases: TGTGCCATCAGCGGACTAGCGGGGGGTGGAGAGACCCAGTACTTC.

The CDR3 nucleotides read TGTGCCAGTAGTATAGCCGGGGCTAGCGGGGGCCTTTGGACAGATACGCAGTATTTT. Protein product: CASSIAGASGGLWTDTQYF. V and J are TRBV19 and TRBJ2-3; 10 nucleotides align to TRBD2. Trimming cost V 1 base and J 3 bases; bases outside gene matches: 13. The CDR3 is made up of 19 amino acids. Looked up from germline, CDR1 is LNHDA and CDR2 is SQIVND (reference sequence).

V and J are TRBV28 and TRBJ1-2; tentatively, D is TRBD1 (5 bases). Germline assignment: CDR1 MDHEN and CDR2 SYDVKM. This CDR3 contains 12 residues. The V end was cut by 5 bases, the J end by 5 bases, with 9 bases between. In DNA form, the CDR3 reads TGTGCCAGCAGTCCCCGGGGGTATGGCTACACCTTC. Translation: CASSPRGYGYTF.

This rearrangement joins TRBV9 to TRBJ2-7; D is perhaps TRBD2 (6 bases). CDR1 is SGDLS, CDR2 YYNGEE, per germline. CDR3 length equals 14 residues. Trimming shortened V by 0 bases and J by 0 bases, and 7 bases separated the two germline ends. The CDR3 protein is CASSVDGSSYEQYF. The CDR3 DNA reads as TGTGCCAGCAGCGTAGACGGGAGCTCCTACGAGCAGTACTTC.

This clone was detected a few times. CDR3 sequence reads: CASKGQGNMNTEAFF. The DNA of the CDR3 is TGTGCCAGCAAGGGACAGGGGAACATGAACACTGAAGCTTTCTTT. The V gene is TRBV2, the J gene TRBJ1-1; 10 bases line up with TRBD1. The CDR3 totals 15 residues. Trimming removed 7 bases from V and 0 bases from J; junction bases left unmatched: 5. Germline V gives CDR1 SNHLY, CDR2 FYNNEI.

The chain is built from TRBV30 and TRBJ2-3; TRBD2 agrees at 8 bases. The CDR3 sequence is 16 residues long. Losses at the gene ends were 0 bases for V and 3 bases for J; bases not matched to a gene: 8. Looked up from germline, CDR1 is GTSNPN and CDR2 is SVGIG (reference sequence). CDR3 nucleotide sequence: TGTGCCTGGAGTGTACCCGGGGTAGCGGGGACAGATACGCAGTATTTT. This gives the protein CAWSVPGVAGTDTQYF.

This clone qualifies as medium-sized. The chain carries TRBV7-2 and TRBJ1-5; maybe TRBD1 (5 bases). Germline assignment: CDR1 SGHTA and CDR2 FQGNSA. The CDR3 totals 13 residues. V gave up 5 bases and J gave up 4 bases, with 9 bases separating them. The CDR3 DNA is TGTGCCAGCAGCGCGGGACCTAATCAGCCCCAGCATTTT. Translating it yields CASSAGPNQPQHF.